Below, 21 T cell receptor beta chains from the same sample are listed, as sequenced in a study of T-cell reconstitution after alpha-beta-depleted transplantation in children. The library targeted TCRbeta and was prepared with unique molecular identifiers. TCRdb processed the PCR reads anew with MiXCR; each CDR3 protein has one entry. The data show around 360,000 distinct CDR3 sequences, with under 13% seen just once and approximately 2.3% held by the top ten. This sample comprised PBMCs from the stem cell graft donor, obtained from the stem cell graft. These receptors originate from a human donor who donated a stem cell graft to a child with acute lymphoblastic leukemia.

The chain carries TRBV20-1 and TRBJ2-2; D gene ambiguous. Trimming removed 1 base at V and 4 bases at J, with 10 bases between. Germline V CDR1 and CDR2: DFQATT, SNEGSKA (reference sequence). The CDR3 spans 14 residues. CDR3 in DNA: TGCAGTGCTAGAGGGTTGCGGAGCACCGGGGAGCTGTTTTTT. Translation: CSARGLRSTGELFF.

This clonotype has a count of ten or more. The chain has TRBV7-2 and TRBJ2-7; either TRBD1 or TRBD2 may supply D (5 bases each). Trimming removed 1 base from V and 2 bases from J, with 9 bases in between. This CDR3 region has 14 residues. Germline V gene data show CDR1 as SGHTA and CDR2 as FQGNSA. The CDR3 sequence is CASSLGRGTYEQYF. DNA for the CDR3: TGTGCCAGCAGCTTAGGACGGGGCACCTACGAGCAGTACTTC.

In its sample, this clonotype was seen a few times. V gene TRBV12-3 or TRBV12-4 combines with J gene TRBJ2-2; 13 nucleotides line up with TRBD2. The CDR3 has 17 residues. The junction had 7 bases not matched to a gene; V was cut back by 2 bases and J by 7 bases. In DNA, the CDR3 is TGTGCCAGCAGTTTAAGACTAGCGGGAGGTGGTGGCGGGGAGCTGTTTTTT. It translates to CASSLRLAGGGGGELFF.

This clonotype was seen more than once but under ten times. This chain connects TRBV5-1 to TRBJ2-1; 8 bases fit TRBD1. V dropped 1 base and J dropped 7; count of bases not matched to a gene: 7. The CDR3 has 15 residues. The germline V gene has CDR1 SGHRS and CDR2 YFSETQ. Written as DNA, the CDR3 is TGCGCCAGCAGCTTGATGGGGCAGGGGGCTAATGAGCAGTTCTTC. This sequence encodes CASSLMGQGANEQFF.

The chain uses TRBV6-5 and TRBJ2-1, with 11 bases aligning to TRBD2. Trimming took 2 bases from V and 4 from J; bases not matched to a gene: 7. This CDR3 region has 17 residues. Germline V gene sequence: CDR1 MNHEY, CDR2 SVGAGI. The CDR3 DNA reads TGTGCCAGCAGTTACGGGGAAGGACTAGCGGGTTACAATGAGCAGTTCTTC. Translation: CASSYGEGLAGYNEQFF.

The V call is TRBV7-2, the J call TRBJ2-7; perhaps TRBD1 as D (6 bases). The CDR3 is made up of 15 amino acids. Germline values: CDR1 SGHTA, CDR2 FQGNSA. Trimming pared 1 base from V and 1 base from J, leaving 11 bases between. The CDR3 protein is CASSLGTGQSYEQYF. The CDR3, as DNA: TGTGCCAGCAGCTTAGGTACAGGGCAGTCCTACGAGCAGTACTTC.

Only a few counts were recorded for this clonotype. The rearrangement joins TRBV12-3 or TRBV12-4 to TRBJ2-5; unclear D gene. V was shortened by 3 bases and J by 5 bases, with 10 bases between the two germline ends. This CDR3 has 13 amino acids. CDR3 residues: CASSLGSMETQYF. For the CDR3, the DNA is TGTGCCAGCAGTTTGGGTTCGATGGAGACCCAGTACTTC.

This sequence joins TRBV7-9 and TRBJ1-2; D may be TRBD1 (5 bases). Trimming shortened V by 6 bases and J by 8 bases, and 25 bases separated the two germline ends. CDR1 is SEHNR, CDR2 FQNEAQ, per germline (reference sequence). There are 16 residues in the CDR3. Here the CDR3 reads CASRLEGIGIPVGYTF. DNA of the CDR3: TGTGCCAGCAGACTAGAGGGGATCGGCATCCCCGTGGGCTACACCTTC.

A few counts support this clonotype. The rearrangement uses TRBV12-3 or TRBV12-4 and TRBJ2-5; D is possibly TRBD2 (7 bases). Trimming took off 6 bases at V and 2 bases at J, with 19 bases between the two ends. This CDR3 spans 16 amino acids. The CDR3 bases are TGTGCCAGCAGGCGGGGCCAGGGGAGGGGTCAAGAGACCCAGTACTTC. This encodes CASRRGQGRGQETQYF.

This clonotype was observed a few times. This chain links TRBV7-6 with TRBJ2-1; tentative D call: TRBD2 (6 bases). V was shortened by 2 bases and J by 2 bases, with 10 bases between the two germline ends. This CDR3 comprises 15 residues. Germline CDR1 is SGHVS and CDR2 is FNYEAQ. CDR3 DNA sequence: TGTGCCAGCAGCTTATTGGGGGGAACCTACAATGAGCAGTTCTTC. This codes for CASSLLGGTYNEQFF.

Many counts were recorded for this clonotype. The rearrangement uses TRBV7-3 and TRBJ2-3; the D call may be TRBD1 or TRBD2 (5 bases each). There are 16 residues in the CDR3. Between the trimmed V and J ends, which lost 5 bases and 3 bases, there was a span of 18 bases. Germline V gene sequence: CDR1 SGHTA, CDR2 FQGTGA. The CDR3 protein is CASSRRGQGGTDTQYF. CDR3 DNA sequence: TGTGCCAGCAGCCGTAGAGGGCAGGGTGGAACAGATACGCAGTATTTT.

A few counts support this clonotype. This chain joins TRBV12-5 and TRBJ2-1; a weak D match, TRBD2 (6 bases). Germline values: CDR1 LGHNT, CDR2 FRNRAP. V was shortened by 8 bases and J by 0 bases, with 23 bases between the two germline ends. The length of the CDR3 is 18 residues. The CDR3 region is CASLTPNLARSSYNEQFF. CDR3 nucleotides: TGTGCTAGTTTGACCCCGAACCTAGCGAGATCCTCCTACAATGAGCAGTTCTTC.

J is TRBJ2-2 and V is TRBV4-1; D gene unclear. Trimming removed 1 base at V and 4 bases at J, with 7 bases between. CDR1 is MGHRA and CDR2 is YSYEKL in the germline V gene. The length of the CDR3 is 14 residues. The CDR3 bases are TGCGCCAGCAGCCAAGGTATAGCCACCGGGGAGCTGTTTTTT. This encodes CASSQGIATGELFF.

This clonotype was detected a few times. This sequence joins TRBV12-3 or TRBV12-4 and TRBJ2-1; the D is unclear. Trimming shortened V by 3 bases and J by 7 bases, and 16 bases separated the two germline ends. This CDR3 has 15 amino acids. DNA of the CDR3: TGTGCCAGCAGTTTCCCTCAGCCTACAGCTAATGAGCAGTTCTTC. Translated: CASSFPQPTANEQFF.

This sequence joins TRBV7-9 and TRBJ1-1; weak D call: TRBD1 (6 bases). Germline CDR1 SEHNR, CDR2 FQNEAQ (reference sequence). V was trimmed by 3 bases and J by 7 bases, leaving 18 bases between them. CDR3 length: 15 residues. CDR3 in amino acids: CASSFGTLEHGEAFF. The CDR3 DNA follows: TGTGCCAGCAGCTTCGGGACACTCGAACATGGTGAAGCTTTCTTT.

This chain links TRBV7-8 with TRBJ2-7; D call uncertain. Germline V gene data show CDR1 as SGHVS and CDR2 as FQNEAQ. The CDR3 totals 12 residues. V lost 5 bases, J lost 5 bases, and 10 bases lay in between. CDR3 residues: CASSLSSDEQYF. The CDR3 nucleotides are TGTGCCAGCAGCCTGTCCTCTGACGAGCAGTACTTC.

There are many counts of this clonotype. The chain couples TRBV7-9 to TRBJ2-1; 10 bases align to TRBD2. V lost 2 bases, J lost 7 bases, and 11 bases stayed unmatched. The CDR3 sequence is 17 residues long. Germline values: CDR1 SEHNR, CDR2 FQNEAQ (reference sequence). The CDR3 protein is CASSLKLRTSGPNEQFF. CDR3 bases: TGTGCCAGCAGCTTAAAATTACGGACTAGCGGTCCTAATGAGCAGTTCTTC. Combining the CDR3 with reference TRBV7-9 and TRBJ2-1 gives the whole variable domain DTGVSQNPRHKITKRGQNVTFRCDPISEHNRLYWYRQTLGQGPEFLTYFQNEAQLEKSRLLSDRFSAERPKGSFSTLEIQRTEQGDSAMYLCASSLKLRTSGPNEQFFGPGTRLTVL.

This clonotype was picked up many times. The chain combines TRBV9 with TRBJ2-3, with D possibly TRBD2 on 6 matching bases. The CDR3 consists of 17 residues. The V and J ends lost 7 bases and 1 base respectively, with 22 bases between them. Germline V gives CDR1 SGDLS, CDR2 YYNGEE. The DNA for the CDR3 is TGTGCCAGCGGGAAGGGCAGCGGGTCGACGGGCACAGATACGCAGTATTTT. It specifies CASGKGSGSTGTDTQYF.

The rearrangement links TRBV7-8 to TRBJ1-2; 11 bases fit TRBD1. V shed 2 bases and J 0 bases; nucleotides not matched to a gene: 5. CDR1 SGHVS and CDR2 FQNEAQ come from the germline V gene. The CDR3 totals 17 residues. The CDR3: CASSLRRDRGTNYGYTF. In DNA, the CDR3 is TGTGCCAGCAGCTTAAGGAGGGACAGGGGGACTAACTATGGCTACACCTTC.

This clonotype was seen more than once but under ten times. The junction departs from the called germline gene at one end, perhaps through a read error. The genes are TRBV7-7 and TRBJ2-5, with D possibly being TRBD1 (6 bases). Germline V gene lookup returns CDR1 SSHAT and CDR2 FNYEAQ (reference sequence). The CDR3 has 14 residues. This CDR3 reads CASSGQTEGETQYF. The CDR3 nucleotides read TGTGCTAGCAGCGGACAGACAGAGGGGGAGACCCAGTACTTC. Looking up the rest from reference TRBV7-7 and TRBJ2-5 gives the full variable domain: GAGVSQSPRYKVTKRGQDVTLRCDPISSHATLYWYQQALGQGPEFLTYFNYEAQPDKSGLPSDRFSAERPEGSISTLTIQRTEQRDSAMYRCASSGQTEGETQYFGPGTRLLVL.

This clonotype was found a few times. CDR3 nucleotide sequence: TGCGCCAGCAGCCCCTCGGAGGGAGTCAGGGAGCAGTACTTC. Translation gives CASSPSEGVREQYF. This chain joins TRBV4-1 and TRBJ2-7; tentatively, D is TRBD2 (6 bases). Germline V gene sequence: CDR1 MGHRA, CDR2 YSYEKL. Trimming stripped 4 bases from V and 7 bases from J, with 17 bases between. The CDR3 loop spans 14 amino acids.